The T cell receptor (beta chain) under discussion was sequenced for a study of T cells in narcolepsy. The length of the CDR3 is 15 residues. Germline CDR1 and CDR2: SNHLY and FYNNEI. The J segment lost 1 base and the V segment lost 4 bases, leaving 2 bases of the junction unmatched. Findings and limits, study-wide: Autoreactive clone sequences were missing from some blood memory CD4+ repertoires.

Of note for this clone: Antigen unknown.

Assay used: immunoSEQ multiplex PCR; TCRdb lists only in-frame clones, some missing. The repertoire holds over 30,000 clones, with approximately 86% as singletons. The TCR originated in a human donor with narcolepsy. This sequence joins TRBV2 and TRBJ2-5; 11 bases align to TRBD2. Input material: CD45RA- memory CD4+ T cells from PBMCs. This CDR3 is CASSATSGSQETQYF. The CDR3 region has the DNA TGTGCCAGCAGTGCCACTAGCGGGAGCCAAGAGACCCAGTACTTC.